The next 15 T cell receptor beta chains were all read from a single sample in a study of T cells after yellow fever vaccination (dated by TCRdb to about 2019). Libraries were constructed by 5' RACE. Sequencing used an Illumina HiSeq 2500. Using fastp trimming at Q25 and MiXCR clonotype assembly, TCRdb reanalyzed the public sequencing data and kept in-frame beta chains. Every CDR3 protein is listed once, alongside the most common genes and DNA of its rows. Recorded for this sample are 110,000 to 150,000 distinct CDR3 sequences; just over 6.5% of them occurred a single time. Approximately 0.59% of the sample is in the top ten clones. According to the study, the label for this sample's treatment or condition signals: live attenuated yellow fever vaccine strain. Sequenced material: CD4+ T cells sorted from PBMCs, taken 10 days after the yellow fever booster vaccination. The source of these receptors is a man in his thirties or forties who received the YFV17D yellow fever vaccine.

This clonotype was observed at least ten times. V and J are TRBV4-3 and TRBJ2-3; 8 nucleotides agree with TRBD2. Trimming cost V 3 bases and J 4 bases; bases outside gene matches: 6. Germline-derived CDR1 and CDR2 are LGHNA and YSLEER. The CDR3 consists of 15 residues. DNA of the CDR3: TGCGCCAGCAGCCACGGACTAGCTAACCCAGATACGCAGTATTTT. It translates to CASSHGLANPDTQYF.

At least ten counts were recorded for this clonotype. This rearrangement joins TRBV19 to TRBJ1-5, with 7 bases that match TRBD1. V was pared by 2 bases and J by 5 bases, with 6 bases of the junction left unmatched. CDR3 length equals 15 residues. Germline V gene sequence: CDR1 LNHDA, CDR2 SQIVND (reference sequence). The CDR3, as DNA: TGTGCCAGTAGTATACTGGGACAGACATATCAGCCCCAGCATTTT. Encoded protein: CASSILGQTYQPQHF. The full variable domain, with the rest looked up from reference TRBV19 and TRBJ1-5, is DGGITQSPKYLFRKEGQNVTLSCEQNLNHDAMYWYRQDPGQGLRLIYYSQIVNDFQKGDIAEGYSVSREKKESFPLTVTSAQKNPTAFYLCASSILGQTYQPQHFGDGTRLSIL.

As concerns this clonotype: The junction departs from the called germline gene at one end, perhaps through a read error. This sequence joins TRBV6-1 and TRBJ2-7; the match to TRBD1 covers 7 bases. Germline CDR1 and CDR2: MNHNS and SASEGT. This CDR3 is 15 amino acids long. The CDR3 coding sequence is TGTACCAGCACCGCTCGCGGACAGGCCGCCTACGAGCAGTACTTC. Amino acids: CTSTARGQAAYEQYF.

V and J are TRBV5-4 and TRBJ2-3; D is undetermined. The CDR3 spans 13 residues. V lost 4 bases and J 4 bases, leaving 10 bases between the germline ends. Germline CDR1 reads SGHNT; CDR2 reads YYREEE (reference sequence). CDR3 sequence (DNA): TGTGCCAGCAGCAATAGTGGGGCAGATACGCAGTATTTT. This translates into CASSNSGADTQYF.

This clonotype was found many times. Here the CDR3 reads CASSSPGDAWRETQYF. Here the CDR3 DNA reads TGTGCCAGCAGCTCCCCGGGGGATGCCTGGCGAGAGACCCAGTACTTC. The chain combines TRBV7-2 with TRBJ2-5, with TRBD2 as a possible D gene (6 bases). The CDR3 loop spans 16 amino acids. Germline CDR1 and CDR2: SGHTA and FQGNSA. The ends were cut back, 4 bases at V and 4 bases at J, with 19 bases in the middle.

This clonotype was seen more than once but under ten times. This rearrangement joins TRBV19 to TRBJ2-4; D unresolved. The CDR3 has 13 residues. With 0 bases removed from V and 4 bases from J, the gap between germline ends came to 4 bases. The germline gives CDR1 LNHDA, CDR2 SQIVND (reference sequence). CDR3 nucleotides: TGTGCCAGTAGTATAGACACAAAAAACATTCAGTACTTC. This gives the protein CASSIDTKNIQYF.

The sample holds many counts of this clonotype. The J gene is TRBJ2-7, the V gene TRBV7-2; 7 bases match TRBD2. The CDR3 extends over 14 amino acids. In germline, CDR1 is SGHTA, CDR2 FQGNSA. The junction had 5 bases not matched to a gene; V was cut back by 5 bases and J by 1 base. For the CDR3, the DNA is TGTGCCAGCAGCAGGGAGGGAGCTTCCTACGAGCAGTACTTC. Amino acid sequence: CASSREGASYEQYF.

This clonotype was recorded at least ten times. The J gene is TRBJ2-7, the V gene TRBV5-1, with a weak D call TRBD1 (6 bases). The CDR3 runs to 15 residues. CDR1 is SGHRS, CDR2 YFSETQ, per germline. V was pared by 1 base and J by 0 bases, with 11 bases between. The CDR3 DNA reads TGCGCCAGCAGCTTGTACCCAGGGGTCTCCTACGAGCAGTACTTC. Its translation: CASSLYPGVSYEQYF.

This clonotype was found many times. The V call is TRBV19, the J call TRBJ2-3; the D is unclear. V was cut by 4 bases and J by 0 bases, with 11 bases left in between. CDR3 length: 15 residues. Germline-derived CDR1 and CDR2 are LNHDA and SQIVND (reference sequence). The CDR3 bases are TGTGCCAGTAGTAACTCATTGACTAGCACAGATACGCAGTATTTT. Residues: CASSNSLTSTDTQYF.

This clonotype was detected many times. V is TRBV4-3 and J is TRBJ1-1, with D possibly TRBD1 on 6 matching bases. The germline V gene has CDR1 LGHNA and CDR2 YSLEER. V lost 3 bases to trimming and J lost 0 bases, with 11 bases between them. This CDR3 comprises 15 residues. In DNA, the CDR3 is TGCGCCAGCAGCCAGGCGGGGGGCATGAACACTGAAGCTTTCTTT. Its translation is CASSQAGGMNTEAFF.

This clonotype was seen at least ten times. The DNA of the CDR3 is TGTGCCGTCACCGAGGAGCGGGAAATGTCGGATACGCAGTATTTT. Encoded protein: CAVTEEREMSDTQYF. The chain carries TRBV10-3 and TRBJ2-3; 7 positions match TRBD2. Unmatched junction bases numbered 17, after V lost 11 bases and J lost 6 bases. The CDR3 length is 15 residues. Germline values: CDR1 ENHRY, CDR2 SYGVKD.

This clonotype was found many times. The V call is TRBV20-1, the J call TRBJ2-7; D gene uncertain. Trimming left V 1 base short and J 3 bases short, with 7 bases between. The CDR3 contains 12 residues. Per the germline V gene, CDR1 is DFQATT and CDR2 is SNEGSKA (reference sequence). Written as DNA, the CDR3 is TGCAGTGCTAGAGCTCCCCACTACGAGCAGTACTTC. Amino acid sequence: CSARAPHYEQYF.

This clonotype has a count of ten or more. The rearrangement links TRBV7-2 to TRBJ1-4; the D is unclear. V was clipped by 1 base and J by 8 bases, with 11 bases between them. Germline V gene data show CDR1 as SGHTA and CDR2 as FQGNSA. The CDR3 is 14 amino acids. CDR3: CASSLVRGTEKLFF. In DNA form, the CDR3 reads TGTGCCAGCAGCTTAGTTCGGGGTACAGAAAAACTGTTTTTT.

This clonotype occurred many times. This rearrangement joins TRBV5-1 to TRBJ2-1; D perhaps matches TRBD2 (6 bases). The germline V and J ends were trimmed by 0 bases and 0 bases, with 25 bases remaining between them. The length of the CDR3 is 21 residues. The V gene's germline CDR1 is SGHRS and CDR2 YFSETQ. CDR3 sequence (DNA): TGCGCCAGCAGCTTGGTAGGAGGTTGGTCTAGCGAAACCCGCTCCTACAATGAGCAGTTCTTC. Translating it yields CASSLVGGWSSETRSYNEQFF. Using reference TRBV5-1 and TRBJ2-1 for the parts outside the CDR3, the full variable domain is KAGVTQTPRYLIKTRGQQVTLSCSPISGHRSVSWYQQTPGQGLQFLFEYFSETQRNKGNFPGRFSGRQFSNSRSEMNVSTLELGDSALYLCASSLVGGWSSETRSYNEQFFGPGTRLTVL.

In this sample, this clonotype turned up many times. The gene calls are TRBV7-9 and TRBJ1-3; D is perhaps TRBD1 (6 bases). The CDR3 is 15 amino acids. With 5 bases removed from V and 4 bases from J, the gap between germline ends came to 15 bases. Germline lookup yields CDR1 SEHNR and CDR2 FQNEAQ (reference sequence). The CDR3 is CASSPRGGTGNTIYF. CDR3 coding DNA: TGTGCCAGCAGCCCCCGTGGGGGGACAGGAAACACCATATATTTT.